The 18 T cell receptor beta chains given below trace back to one sample, sequenced in a study of beta chain features in type 1 diabetes (dated by TCRdb to between 2017 and 2018). Library preparation employed the immunoSEQ multiplex PCR assay. The entire amount of isolated RNA was reverse transcribed using the High Capacity cDNA Reverse Transcription Kit, so the sequenced TCRB transcripts were expressed ones. Held by TCRdb, this immuneACCESS table contains in-frame sequences only and omits some clones. Under half of the omission traces to an unresolved V gene where checked; the cause of the rest is unknown. The sample data list hundreds of thousands of clones, and around an eighth of these were observed just once. The ten largest account for around 0.015% of the sample. The sample comprised naive CD4+ T cells from blood. Interpreted using the paper, the cell subset or site label stands for: true naive CD4+ T cells. These receptors were collected from a man between 18 and 35 years old in good health.

This clone has a handful of counts. This sequence joins TRBV28 and TRBJ2-7; 9 nucleotides agree with TRBD1. V lost 5 bases and J lost 4; bases outside the gene matches: 9. Germline V gene lookup returns CDR1 MDHEN and CDR2 SYDVKM. The CDR3 consists of 15 residues. The CDR3 protein is CASSVTGGVYYEQYF. The CDR3, as DNA: TGTGCCAGCAGTGTAACAGGGGGCGTCTATTACGAGCAGTACTTC.

The chain couples TRBV2 to TRBJ2-1; D might be TRBD1 (5 bases). The V gene's germline CDR1 is SNHLY and CDR2 FYNNEI. V was pared by 3 bases and J by 6 bases, with 9 bases between. The length of the CDR3 is 13 residues. CDR3 amino acids: CASSEGPGNEQFF. CDR3 sequence (DNA): TGTGCCAGCAGTGAGGGGCCCGGCAATGAGCAGTTCTTC.

This clone was detected only a few times. The rearrangement links TRBV5-8 to TRBJ2-7; 8 positions agree with TRBD1. J gave up 4 bases and V 5 bases, and 8 bases lay outside the gene matches. Germline V lookup: CDR1 SGHTS, CDR2 YDEGEE. CDR3 length: 14 amino acids. CDR3 DNA sequence: TGTGCCAGCAGGCACAGGGGGAGGCTTTACGAGCAGTACTTC. This codes for CASRHRGRLYEQYF.

The V and J genes are TRBV5-1 and TRBJ2-6; D remains ambiguous. V gave up 2 bases and J gave up 1 base, with 10 bases separating them. The CDR3 is 16 residues long. The germline CDR1 and CDR2 sequences are SGHRS and YFSETQ. The CDR3: CASSLRIGSGANVLTF. In nucleotides, the CDR3 is TGCGCCAGCAGCTTACGTATCGGGTCTGGGGCCAACGTCCTGACTTTC.

The chain has TRBV5-1 and TRBJ1-2; no clear D. Germline V lookup: CDR1 SGHRS, CDR2 YFSETQ. Trimming pared 4 bases from V and 5 bases from J, leaving 15 bases between. This CDR3 contains 14 residues. DNA of the CDR3: TGCGCCAGCAGCCCCCGTGAGAGTGAATATGGCTACACCTTC. It encodes CASSPRESEYGYTF.

The V gene is TRBV27, the J gene TRBJ2-7; weak D call: TRBD1 (7 bases). V was trimmed by 2 bases and J by 2 bases, leaving 13 bases between them. This CDR3 region has 15 residues. Germline lookup yields CDR1 MNHEY and CDR2 SMNVEV (reference sequence). The chain's CDR3 is CASSLSRGVAYEQYF. The DNA of the CDR3 is TGTGCCAGCAGTTTAAGCAGGGGGGTCGCCTACGAGCAGTACTTC.

This clone was seen only a few times. The chain combines TRBV28 with TRBJ2-3; the match to TRBD2 covers 12 bases. J was trimmed by 3 bases and V by 5 bases; bases with no gene match: 6. There are 16 residues in the CDR3. In germline, CDR1 is MDHEN, CDR2 SYDVKM. CDR3: CASSPPLAGGTDTQYF. CDR3 DNA sequence: TGTGCCAGCAGTCCCCCCCTAGCGGGAGGGACAGATACGCAGTATTTT.

This clone appeared a few times. The chain couples TRBV7-2 to TRBJ1-2; 10 bases align to TRBD1. This CDR3 has 14 amino acids. With 5 bases clipped from V and 8 bases from J, the junction kept 8 bases outside the gene matches. Germline values: CDR1 SGHTA, CDR2 FQGNSA. CDR3 loop: CASSPRRTGGGYTF. CDR3 bases: TGTGCCAGCAGCCCGAGAAGGACAGGGGGAGGCTACACCTTC.

The CDR3 reads CASSLGLAGVETQYF. CDR3 coding DNA: TGTGCCAGCAGCTTGGGACTAGCGGGAGTAGAGACCCAGTACTTC. V gene TRBV5-4 combines with J gene TRBJ2-5; 12 bases are a match to TRBD2. CDR3 size: 15 residues. V shed 0 bases and J 4 bases; nucleotides not matched to a gene: 1. Germline V gives CDR1 SGHNT, CDR2 YYREEE (reference sequence).

About this clone itself: The sample has other DNA sequences that encode this CDR3 too. V and J are TRBV19 and TRBJ1-5; 9 nucleotides match TRBD1. Germline V gives CDR1 LNHDA, CDR2 SQIVND (reference sequence). With V trimmed by 8 bases and J by 7 bases, 6 bases remained unmatched. The CDR3 totals 13 residues. The CDR3 loop is CASSGQGGQPQHF. The CDR3 bases are TGTGCCAGTTCGGGACAGGGCGGCCAGCCCCAGCATTTT.

This clone has only a few counts. The CDR3 reads CASSLARRGRNNEQFF. DNA for the CDR3: TGTGCCAGCAGCTTAGCGCGCAGGGGGAGGAACAATGAGCAGTTCTTC. V gene TRBV7-2 combines with J gene TRBJ2-1, with a possible D match to TRBD1 (7 bases). The CDR3 totals 16 residues. Trimming took 0 bases from V and 5 from J, leaving 14 bases between them. CDR1 is SGHTA, CDR2 FQGNSA, per germline.

This chain connects TRBV4-3 to TRBJ2-7, with D possibly being TRBD2 (6 bases). CDR1 and CDR2 from the germline V gene are LGHNA and YSLEER. V shed 0 bases and J shed 2 bases, with 11 bases lying between them. The CDR3 is 15 amino acids. The CDR3 sequence: CASSQEERRAYEQYF. The CDR3 DNA follows: TGCGCCAGCAGCCAAGAAGAGAGGAGGGCCTACGAGCAGTACTTC.

This clone occurred a few times. DNA of the CDR3: TGTGCCAGCAGCTGGGGACAAGGAGAGACCCAGTACTTC. Translated: CASSWGQGETQYF. The V gene is TRBV5-6, the J gene TRBJ2-5; maybe TRBD1 (6 bases). The CDR3 extends over 13 amino acids. The ends were cut back, 3 bases at V and 4 bases at J, with 10 bases in the middle. Germline V gene sequence: CDR1 SGHDT, CDR2 YYEEEE.

This clone was seen a handful of times. As DNA, the CDR3 is TGCAGCGTTGACACAGGGTTAAACACTGAAGCTTTCTTT. Translating gives CSVDTGLNTEAFF. The chain recombines TRBV29-1 with TRBJ1-1, with TRBD1 as a possible D gene (6 bases). The CDR3 sequence is 13 residues long. Germline assignment: CDR1 SQVTM and CDR2 ANQGSEA. The V gene lost 3 bases and the J gene lost 2 bases, with 10 bases spanning the gap.

This clone has more than one count but fewer than ten. The J gene is TRBJ2-4, the V gene TRBV5-1; TRBD1 agrees at 7 bases. CDR3 size: 13 residues. CDR1 and CDR2 (germline): SGHRS, YFSETQ. V was clipped by 4 bases and J by 6 bases; unmatched bases: 4. The CDR3 loop is CASSTGQRNIQYF. DNA for the CDR3: TGCGCCAGCAGCACGGGACAGAGAAACATTCAGTACTTC. The variable domain in full, with the rest retrieved from reference TRBV5-1 and TRBJ2-4, is KAGVTQTPRYLIKTRGQQVTLSCSPISGHRSVSWYQQTPGQGLQFLFEYFSETQRNKGNFPGRFSGRQFSNSRSEMNVSTLELGDSALYLCASSTGQRNIQYFGAGTRLSVL.

This clone occurred a few times. The rearrangement uses TRBV2 and TRBJ2-3, with D possibly TRBD2 on 6 matching bases. CDR1 SNHLY and CDR2 FYNNEI come from the germline V gene. The CDR3 has 15 residues. The V gene lost 6 bases and the J gene lost 7 bases, with 20 bases spanning the gap. The CDR3 coding sequence is TGTGCCAGCAGCGTCCTTTGGGGAGGAGGGAATACGCAGTATTTT. Encoded protein: CASSVLWGGGNTQYF.

This clone was seen more than once but under ten times. The chain uses TRBV7-2 and TRBJ2-7; 8 nucleotides align to TRBD2. There are 16 residues in the CDR3. CDR1 and CDR2 (germline): SGHTA, FQGNSA. J was trimmed by 0 bases and V by 3 bases; bases with no gene match: 7. CDR3 bases: TGTGCCAGCAGCTTCCTTAGCGGGGTAAGCTCCTACGAGCAGTACTTC. Amino acid sequence: CASSFLSGVSSYEQYF.

The CDR3, as DNA: TGTGCCTGGGGGGACATGAACTACGAGCAGTACTTC. Its translation is CAWGDMNYEQYF. The V call is TRBV30, the J call TRBJ2-7; TRBD1 is a possible D gene (6 bases). Between the trimmed V and J ends, which lost 5 bases and 3 bases, there was a span of 11 bases. There are 12 residues in the CDR3. Looked up from germline, CDR1 is GTSNPN and CDR2 is SVGIG (reference sequence).